These 6 T cell receptor beta chains came from one sample sequenced in a study of blood T cells in healthy people across ages. For the second PCR, which ran for about 7 to 12 cycles, a sample-barcoded 5' primer and a J-beta primer mix were used. TCRdb re-derived calls from the 5' RACE reads in MiXCR, one entry per CDR3 protein. The table shows around 1,000,000 distinct CDR3 sequences, with more than 30% occurring only once. Sequenced input: blood. These TCRs come from a man younger than 35 in good health.

This clonotype came up a few times. The V and J genes are TRBV29-1 and TRBJ2-5; D ambiguous. The ends were cut back, 7 bases at V and 11 bases at J, with 20 bases in the middle. The CDR3 covers 12 residues. Germline CDR1 SQVTM, CDR2 ANQGSEA. The CDR3 region has the DNA TGCAGCGCCTATTTCGGGTTGAATGAGCAGTACTTC. Translated: CSAYFGLNEQYF. Based on the CDR3 plus reference TRBV29-1 and TRBJ2-5, the full variable domain is SAVISQKPSRDICQRGTSLTIQCQVDSQVTMMFWYRQQPGQSLTLIATANQGSEATYESGFVIDKFPISRPNLTFSTLTVSNMSPEDSSIYLCSAYFGLNEQYFGPGTRLLVL.

The chain employs TRBV7-2 and TRBJ2-7; 8 positions match TRBD1. The V gene's germline CDR1 is SGHTA and CDR2 FQGNSA. The CDR3 spans 15 residues. V gave up 3 bases and J gave up 1 base; unmatched junction bases: 5. The CDR3 region has the DNA TGTGCCAGCAGCTTTGCAGGGGGCGCGTCCTACGAGCAGTACTTC. The encoded protein is CASSFAGGASYEQYF.

The V gene is TRBV5-1, the J gene TRBJ2-2; D ambiguous. This CDR3 region has 16 residues. Looked up from germline, CDR1 is SGHRS and CDR2 is YFSETQ. Trimming removed 2 bases at V and 0 bases at J, with 11 bases between. CDR3 residues: CASSLRTISNTGELFF. CDR3 sequence (DNA): TGCGCCAGCAGCTTAAGGACCATTTCGAACACCGGGGAGCTGTTTTTT.

This sequence joins TRBV20-1 and TRBJ1-3; D ambiguous. Trimming stripped 4 bases from V and 2 bases from J, with 3 bases between. From germline, CDR1 is DFQATT and CDR2 SNEGSKA (reference sequence). This CDR3 is built from 11 residues. The CDR3 coding sequence is TGCAGTGCTACCCCTGGAAACACCATATATTTT. Amino acid sequence: CSATPGNTIYF.

The genes are TRBV6-5 and TRBJ1-1, with D possibly TRBD1 on 5 matching bases. This CDR3 has 16 residues. Germline V gives CDR1 MNHEY, CDR2 SVGAGI. V lost 2 bases and J lost 1, with 14 bases in between. CDR3 region: CASSYAGGGWNTEAFF. The DNA of the CDR3 is TGTGCCAGCAGTTACGCCGGGGGGGGTTGGAACACTGAAGCTTTCTTT.

This clonotype appeared a few times. The chain combines TRBV20-1 with TRBJ2-1; 8 bases fit TRBD1. This CDR3 has 15 residues. V lost 1 base, J lost 7 bases, and 9 bases stayed unmatched. In germline, CDR1 is DFQATT, CDR2 SNEGSKA (reference sequence). The DNA of the CDR3 is TGCAGTGCTAGAGTCGGTCAGGGGGCAAGAAATGAGCAGTTCTTC. It specifies CSARVGQGARNEQFF.